The next 17 T cell receptor beta chains were all read from a single sample in a study of glioma-infiltrating T cells after dendritic cell vaccination. Sequenced by immunoSEQ multiplex PCR; TCRdb stores in-frame clones only, minus some. The top ten clones hold roughly 7.9% of a sample with 71,000 or so clones, roughly 79% of them seen once. The source was blood, collected before dendritic cell vaccination. The source is a human donor with glioblastoma.

Written as DNA, the CDR3 is TGCGCCAGCAGCCCAACAGGGGGCTCAGACTACGAGCAGTACTTC. Translated: CASSPTGGSDYEQYF. The V call is TRBV5-1, the J call TRBJ2-5, with 9 bases matching TRBD1. The DNA matches TRBJ2-7 better at its end, which makes the J call doubtful. The CDR3 consists of 15 residues. Germline CDR1 is SGHRS and CDR2 is YFSETQ.

This chain links TRBV5-4 with TRBJ2-2, with D perhaps TRBD1 (6 bases). From germline, CDR1 is SGHNT and CDR2 YYREEE (reference sequence). V lost 4 bases to trimming and J lost 8 bases, with 9 bases between them. The CDR3 extends over 12 amino acids. This chain's CDR3 is CASSNRVGELFF. CDR3 DNA sequence: TGTGCCAGCAGCAACAGGGTGGGGGAGCTGTTTTTT. The full variable domain, its missing parts supplied by reference TRBV5-4 and TRBJ2-2, is ETGVTQSPTHLIKTRGQQVTLRCSSQSGHNTVSWYQQALGQGPQFIFQYYREEENGRGNFPPRFSGLQFPNYSSELNVNALELDDSALYLCASSNRVGELFFGEGSRLTVL.

The V call is TRBV7-8, the J call TRBJ1-4; 9 bases are a match to TRBD1. This CDR3 spans 17 amino acids. V shed 1 base, J shed 8 bases, and the junction held 11 bases outside the gene matches. Germline assignment: CDR1 SGHVS and CDR2 FQNEAQ. As DNA, the CDR3 is TGTGCCAGCAGCTTAGACCCACGGACAGGGGATAAGGAAAAACTGTTTTTT. Translated: CASSLDPRTGDKEKLFF. The entire variable domain, with the rest obtained from reference TRBV7-8 and TRBJ1-4, is as follows: GAGVSQSPRYKVAKRGQDVALRCDPISGHVSLFWYQQALGQGPEFLTYFQNEAQLDKSGLPSDRFFAERPEGSVSTLKIQRTQQEDSAVYLCASSLDPRTGDKEKLFFGSGTQLSVL.

The chain joins TRBV2 to TRBJ1-2; 10 bases are shared with TRBD1. The CDR3 has 14 residues. V shed 5 bases, J shed 2 bases, and the junction held 2 bases outside the gene matches. CDR1 is SNHLY, CDR2 FYNNEI, per germline. DNA of the CDR3: TGTGCCAGCAGTTCGGGACAGGGGAACTATGGCTACACCTTC. Protein: CASSSGQGNYGYTF.

J is TRBJ1-2 and V is TRBV29-1, with D perhaps matching TRBD1 (6 bases). This CDR3 contains 13 residues. The V gene lost 5 bases and the J gene lost 5 bases, with 15 bases spanning the gap. CDR1 is SQVTM, CDR2 ANQGSEA, per germline. The CDR3 DNA sequence: TGCAGCGTTCCCCCGGACAGAAAATATGGCTACACCTTC. Amino acid sequence: CSVPPDRKYGYTF.

The chain employs TRBV6-1 and TRBJ2-3, with D unclear. Trimming took off 11 bases at V and 2 bases at J, with 11 bases between the two ends. Germline assignment: CDR1 MNHNS and CDR2 SASEGT. The CDR3 covers 12 residues. The CDR3 DNA sequence: TGTGCCGTACAGAGCTCCACAGATACGCAGTATTTT. Protein sequence: CAVQSSTDTQYF.

This chain joins TRBV7-9 and TRBJ1-1; weak D call: TRBD1 (6 bases). Germline V gene sequence: CDR1 SEHNR, CDR2 FQNEAQ (reference sequence). V lost 5 bases and J 7 bases, leaving 17 bases between the germline ends. This CDR3 is 14 amino acids long. The chain's CDR3 is CASSPQGWLGEAFF. CDR3 DNA: TGTGCCAGCAGCCCACAGGGCTGGCTGGGTGAAGCTTTCTTT.

The chain combines TRBV6-5 with TRBJ1-2; TRBD1 matches at 7 bases. From germline, CDR1 is MNHEY and CDR2 SVGAGI. There are 16 residues in the CDR3. J gave up 6 bases and V 2 bases, and 12 bases lay outside the gene matches. The CDR3 nucleotides are TGTGCCAGCAGTTACGAAGACAGGGCAGGGCTGGATGGCTACACCTTC. Its translation is CASSYEDRAGLDGYTF.

This chain connects TRBV2 to TRBJ1-1; D uncertain. V gave up 4 bases and J gave up 1 base, with 7 bases separating them. The CDR3 consists of 13 residues. Germline V gene sequence: CDR1 SNHLY, CDR2 FYNNEI. The DNA of the CDR3 is TGTGCCAGCAGTGTCGACAAGAACACTGAAGCTTTCTTT. Amino acid sequence: CASSVDKNTEAFF. The full variable domain, rest sourced from reference TRBV2 and TRBJ1-1, is EPEVTQTPSHQVTQMGQEVILRCVPISNHLYFYWYRQILGQKVEFLVSFYNNEISEKSEIFDDQFSVERPDGSNFTLKIRSTKLEDSAMYFCASSVDKNTEAFFGQGTRLTVV.

V usage is TRBV25-1 and J usage is TRBJ2-3; tentative D call: TRBD2 (6 bases). Germline V CDR1 and CDR2: MGHDK, SYGVNS. This CDR3 comprises 15 residues. V lost 4 bases, J lost 4 bases, and 15 bases lay in between. CDR3 sequence: CASSATTSPADTQYF. DNA of the CDR3: TGTGCCAGCAGTGCCACGACTAGTCCCGCAGATACGCAGTATTTT.

The chain has TRBV27 and TRBJ1-1; D is ambiguous. CDR1 is MNHEY and CDR2 is SMNVEV in the germline V gene (reference sequence). Trimming shortened V by 7 bases and J by 7 bases, and 19 bases separated the two germline ends. The CDR3 consists of 14 residues. The CDR3 nucleotides are TGTGCCAGCACCCCAACGCGGGGAGCCTTTGAAGCTTTCTTT. Translating it yields CASTPTRGAFEAFF.

V and J are TRBV4-1 and TRBJ2-1; a weak D match, TRBD2 (7 bases). The CDR3 is 17 residues long. The germline V and J ends were trimmed by 0 bases and 4 bases, with 16 bases remaining between them. Germline CDR1 is MGHRA and CDR2 is YSYEKL. CDR3 sequence: CASSQDIGGDLYNEQFF. For the CDR3, the DNA is TGCGCCAGCAGCCAAGATATAGGGGGGGACCTTTACAATGAGCAGTTCTTC.

This rearrangement joins TRBV19 to TRBJ2-7; 11 nucleotides agree with TRBD1. Germline assignment: CDR1 LNHDA and CDR2 SQIVND (reference sequence). J was trimmed by 3 bases and V by 3 bases; bases with no gene match: 1. There are 14 residues in the CDR3. As DNA, the CDR3 is TGTGCCAGTAGTATCGGGACAGGGGGCTACGAGCAGTACTTC. Translated, it gives CASSIGTGGYEQYF.

The chain recombines TRBV5-8 with TRBJ1-5, with D tentatively TRBD1 (6 bases). Trimming took 4 bases from V and 6 from J, leaving 17 bases between them. This CDR3 contains 15 residues. From germline, CDR1 is SGHTS and CDR2 YDEGEE. The CDR3 here is CASSPGTNAPQPQHF. The CDR3 coding sequence is TGTGCCAGCAGCCCCGGGACAAACGCGCCTCAGCCCCAGCATTTT. The full variable domain, its missing parts supplied by reference TRBV5-8 and TRBJ1-5, is EAGVTQSPTHLIKTRGQQATLRCSPISGHTSVYWYQQALGLGLQFLLWYDEGEERNRGNFPPRFSGRQFPNYSSELNVNALELEDSALYLCASSPGTNAPQPQHFGDGTRLSIL.

V gene TRBV27 combines with J gene TRBJ2-5; a weak D match, TRBD2 (6 bases). Looked up from germline, CDR1 is MNHEY and CDR2 is SMNVEV (reference sequence). Trimming stripped 6 bases from V and 4 bases from J, with 12 bases between. CDR3 length: 13 amino acids. CDR3 in DNA: TGTGCCAGCAGACTCCAGGAGGGAGAGACCCAGTACTTC. Translated, it gives CASRLQEGETQYF.

The rearrangement joins TRBV7-2 to TRBJ2-5, with D maybe TRBD2 (6 bases). Trimming removed 4 bases from V and 4 bases from J, with 16 bases in between. Germline CDR1 SGHTA, CDR2 FQGNSA. CDR3 length: 15 amino acids. CDR3 DNA sequence: TGTGCCAGCAGCTCTGGAGGACCCGGGGGAGAGACCCAGTACTTC. Its protein is CASSSGGPGGETQYF. The variable domain in full, completed from reference TRBV7-2 and TRBJ2-5, reads GAGVSQSPSNKVTEKGKDVELRCDPISGHTALYWYRQSLGQGLEFLIYFQGNSAPDKSGLPSDRFSAERTGGSVSTLTIQRTQQEDSAVYLCASSSGGPGGETQYFGPGTRLLVL.

This sequence joins TRBV27 and TRBJ1-2; 8 bases fit TRBD1. Trimming cost V 5 bases and J 8 bases; bases outside gene matches: 7. There are 13 residues in the CDR3. CDR1 is MNHEY and CDR2 is SMNVEV in the germline V gene (reference sequence). The CDR3 region is CASSPSTGEGYTF. Here the CDR3 DNA reads TGTGCCAGCAGTCCATCGACAGGGGAAGGCTACACCTTC.